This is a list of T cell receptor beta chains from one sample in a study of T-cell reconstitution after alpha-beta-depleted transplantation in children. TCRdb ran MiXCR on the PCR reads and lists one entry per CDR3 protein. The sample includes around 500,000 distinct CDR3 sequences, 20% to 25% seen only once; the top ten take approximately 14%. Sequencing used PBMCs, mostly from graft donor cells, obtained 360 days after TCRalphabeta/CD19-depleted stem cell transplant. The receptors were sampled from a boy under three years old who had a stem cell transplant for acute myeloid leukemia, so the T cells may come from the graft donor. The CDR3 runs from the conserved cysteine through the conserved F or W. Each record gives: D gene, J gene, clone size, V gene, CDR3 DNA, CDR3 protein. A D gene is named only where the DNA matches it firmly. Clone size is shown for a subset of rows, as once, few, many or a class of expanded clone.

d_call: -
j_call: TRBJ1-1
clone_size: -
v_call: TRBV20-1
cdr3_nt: TGCAGTGCTAGAAGGGGCAGTCTGAACACTGAAGCTTTCTTT
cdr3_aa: CSARRGSLNTEAFF

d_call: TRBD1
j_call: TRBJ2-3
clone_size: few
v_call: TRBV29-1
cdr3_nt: TGCAGCGCCTCGGGGACAGGGAGAAGGACAGATACGCAGTATTTT
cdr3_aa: CSASGTGRRTDTQYF

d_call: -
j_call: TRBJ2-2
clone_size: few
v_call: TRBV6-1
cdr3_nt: TGTGCCAGCAGTGACAGGGACACCGGGGAGCTGTTTTTT
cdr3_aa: CASSDRDTGELFF

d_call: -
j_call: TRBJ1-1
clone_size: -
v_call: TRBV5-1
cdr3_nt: TGCGCCAGCAGCCGGGGACTTACCGGGTCCACTGAAGCTTTCTTT
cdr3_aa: CASSRGLTGSTEAFF

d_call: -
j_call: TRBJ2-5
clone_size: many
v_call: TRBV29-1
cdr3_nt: TGCAGCGTTGACGAGGGTACGGCCAAGAGAGTCCAGTACTTC
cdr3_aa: CSVDEGTAKRVQYF

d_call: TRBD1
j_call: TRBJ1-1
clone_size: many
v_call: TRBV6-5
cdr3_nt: TGTGCCAGCAGTTGGACAGGGGGGGGGCACACTGAAGCTTTCTTT
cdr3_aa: CASSWTGGGHTEAFF

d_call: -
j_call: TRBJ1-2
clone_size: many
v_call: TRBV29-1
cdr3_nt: TGCAGCGTTGAACTCGGTGGCTACACCTTC
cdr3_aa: CSVELGGYTF

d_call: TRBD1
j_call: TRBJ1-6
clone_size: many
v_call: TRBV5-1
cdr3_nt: TGCGCCAGCAGCTTGGATCCAGGGGGAACTTCACCCCTCCACTTT
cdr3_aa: CASSLDPGGTSPLHF

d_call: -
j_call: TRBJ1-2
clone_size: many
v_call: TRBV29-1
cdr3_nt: TGCAGCGTATTGATACAGGGAGGATATGGCTACACCTTC
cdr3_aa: CSVLIQGGYGYTF

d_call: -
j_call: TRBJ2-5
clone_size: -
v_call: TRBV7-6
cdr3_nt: TGTGCCAGCAGCTTAGTAGGGATTCCCCAAGAGACCCAGTACTTC
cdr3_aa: CASSLVGIPQETQYF

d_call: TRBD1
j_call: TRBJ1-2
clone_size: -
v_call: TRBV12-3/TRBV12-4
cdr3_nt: TGTGCCAGCGTCCCGGGACAGGGGGACGGCTACACCTTC
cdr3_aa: CASVPGQGDGYTF

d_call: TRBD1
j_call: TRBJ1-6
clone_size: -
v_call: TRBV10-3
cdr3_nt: TGTGCCATCAGTGGCGGGACAGACAATTCACCCCTCCACTTT
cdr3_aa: CAISGGTDNSPLHF

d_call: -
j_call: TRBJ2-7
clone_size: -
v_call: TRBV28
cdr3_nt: TGTGCCAGAAGTTTCGAGGACGGGGCAACCTACGAGCAGTACTTC
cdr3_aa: CARSFEDGATYEQYF

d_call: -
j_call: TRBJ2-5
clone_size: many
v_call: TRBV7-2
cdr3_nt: TGTGCCAGCAGTTTAGGGCTAGCACAAGAGACCCAGTACTTC
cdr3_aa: CASSLGLAQETQYF

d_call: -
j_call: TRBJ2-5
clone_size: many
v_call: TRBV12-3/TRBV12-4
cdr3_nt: TGTGCCAGCAGTTTCAGGACGGTAGAGGAGACCCAGTACTTC
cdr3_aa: CASSFRTVEETQYF

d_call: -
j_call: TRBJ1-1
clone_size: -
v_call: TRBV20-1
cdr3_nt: TGCAGTGCTAGAGAGGCGAGGGGGGAAGCTTTCTTT
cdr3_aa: CSAREARGEAFF

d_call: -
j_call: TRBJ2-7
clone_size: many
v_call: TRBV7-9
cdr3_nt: TGTGCCTCGGCGGGGTACGAGCAGTACTTC
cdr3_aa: CASAGYEQYF

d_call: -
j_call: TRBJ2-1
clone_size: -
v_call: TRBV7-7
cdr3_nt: TGTGCCAGCAGCTTAGACGGGGACCCCTACAATGAGCAGTTCTTC
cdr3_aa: CASSLDGDPYNEQFF

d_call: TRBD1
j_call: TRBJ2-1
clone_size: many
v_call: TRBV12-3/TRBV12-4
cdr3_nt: TGTGCCAGCAGTTTAAGAGGACAGGGGGCGTATGAGCAGTTCTTC
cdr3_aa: CASSLRGQGAYEQFF

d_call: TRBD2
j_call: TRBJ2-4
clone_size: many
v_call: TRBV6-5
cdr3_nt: TGTGCCAGCAGTTACGGGGGGGACTGGGACATTCAGTACTTC
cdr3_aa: CASSYGGDWDIQYF

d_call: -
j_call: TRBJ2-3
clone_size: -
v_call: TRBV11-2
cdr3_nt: TGTGCCAGCAGCTTAGAAACTAGCACAGATACGCAGTATTTT
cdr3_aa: CASSLETSTDTQYF

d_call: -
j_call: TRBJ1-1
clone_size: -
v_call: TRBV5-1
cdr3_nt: TGCGCCAGCAGCTTACCGGGGTCCCCCGGATCCACTGAAGCTTTCTTT
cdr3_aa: CASSLPGSPGSTEAFF

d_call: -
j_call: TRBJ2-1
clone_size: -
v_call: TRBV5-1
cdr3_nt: TGCGCCAGCAGCCCGCTCTTAGACAGCGACAATGAGCAGTTCTTC
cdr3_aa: CASSPLLDSDNEQFF

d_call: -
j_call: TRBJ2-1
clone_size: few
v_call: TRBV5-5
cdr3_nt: TGTGCCAGCAGCGAGGGGTATGGCAATGAGCAGTTCTTC
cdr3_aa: CASSEGYGNEQFF

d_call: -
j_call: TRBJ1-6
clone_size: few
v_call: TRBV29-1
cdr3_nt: TGCAGCGCTTCCCTGGGGGGCCCTAATTCACCCCTCCACTTT
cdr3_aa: CSASLGGPNSPLHF

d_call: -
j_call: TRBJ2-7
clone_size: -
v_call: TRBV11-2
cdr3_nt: TGTGCCAGCAGCTTTAGCCCAGGTTCCTACGAGCAGTACTTC
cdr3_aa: CASSFSPGSYEQYF

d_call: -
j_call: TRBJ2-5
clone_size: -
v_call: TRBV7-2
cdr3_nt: TGTGCCAGCAGCTTAGTCCCGGGGCCGGTAGAGACCCAGTACTTC
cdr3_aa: CASSLVPGPVETQYF